Each of the 20 T cell receptor beta chains below was sequenced from the same sample in a study of blood T cell repertoires in COVID-19. Generated by immunoSEQ multiplex PCR, the TCRdb table keeps only in-frame clones and is missing some. The sample comprises 100,000 to 150,000 clones, 55% to 70% of which are singletons, and 2% to 2.5% rests with the top ten. Specimen: peripheral blood. These receptors came from an older woman with acute or convalescent COVID-19.

V and J are TRBV7-2 and TRBJ1-5; D gene unclear. This CDR3 comprises 13 residues. Deletions cut 4 bases from V and 1 base from J, with 5 bases between. In germline, CDR1 is SGHTA, CDR2 FQGNSA. The CDR3 region is CASSSQSNQPQHF. The CDR3 DNA follows: TGTGCCAGCAGCTCTCAGAGCAATCAGCCCCAGCATTTT.

This chain connects TRBV5-4 to TRBJ2-1; TRBD2 matches at 7 bases. The germline gives CDR1 SGHNT, CDR2 YYREEE (reference sequence). The CDR3 sequence is 16 residues long. The junction had 8 bases not matched to a gene; V was cut back by 1 base and J by 4 bases. CDR3 sequence: CASSLLLASGYNEQFF. CDR3 nucleotide sequence: TGTGCCAGCAGCTTGTTGTTGGCTAGCGGTTACAATGAGCAGTTCTTC.

The V call is TRBV10-3, the J call TRBJ2-2; 7 bases are a match to TRBD1. Trimming cost V 8 bases and J 7 bases; bases outside gene matches: 10. The CDR3 has 14 residues. Per the germline V gene, CDR1 is ENHRY and CDR2 is SYGVKD. The CDR3, as DNA: TGTGCCATCGGGGCTACAGGGGAAATCGGGGAGCTGTTTTTT. Amino acids: CAIGATGEIGELFF.

The V call is TRBV29-1, the J call TRBJ1-2; 12 nucleotides agree with TRBD1. CDR1 is SQVTM and CDR2 is ANQGSEA in the germline V gene. The V and J ends lost 5 bases and 5 bases, in that order; junction bases with no gene match: 9. The CDR3 extends over 15 amino acids. Written as DNA, the CDR3 is TGCAGCGTTAGGGCCGGGACAGGGGGCCGGTATGGCTACACCTTC. Amino acid sequence: CSVRAGTGGRYGYTF.

The chain is built from TRBV2 and TRBJ1-1; a weak D match, TRBD1 (6 bases). Trimming cost V 4 bases and J 1 base, with 13 bases left between them. From germline, CDR1 is SNHLY and CDR2 FYNNEI. This CDR3 is built from 15 residues. In DNA, the CDR3 is TGTGCCAGCAGTGCCACGGGACACGGGAACACTGAAGCTTTCTTT. Protein product: CASSATGHGNTEAFF. Combining the CDR3 with reference TRBV2 and TRBJ1-1 gives the whole variable domain EPEVTQTPSHQVTQMGQEVILRCVPISNHLYFYWYRQILGQKVEFLVSFYNNEISEKSEIFDDQFSVERPDGSNFTLKIRSTKLEDSAMYFCASSATGHGNTEAFFGQGTRLTVV.

The chain has TRBV7-2 and TRBJ2-7, with 10 bases aligning to TRBD1. Germline loops: CDR1 SGHTA, CDR2 FQGNSA. The V segment lost 2 bases and the J segment 3 bases; nucleotides outside the gene matches: 4. CDR3 size: 15 residues. The CDR3 reads CASSLRTGGNYEQYF. Here the CDR3 DNA reads TGTGCCAGCAGCTTAAGGACAGGGGGAAACTACGAGCAGTACTTC.

V gene TRBV2 combines with J gene TRBJ1-1; possible D gene TRBD1, 6 bases. Trimming cost V 3 bases and J 0 bases, with 11 bases left between them. CDR1 is SNHLY, CDR2 FYNNEI, per germline. The CDR3 has 15 amino acids. The CDR3 coding sequence is TGTGCCAGCAGTGACCAGGGGCCCATGAACACTGAAGCTTTCTTT. Encoded protein: CASSDQGPMNTEAFF.

The gene calls are TRBV6-6 and TRBJ2-7, with D unclear. Germline-derived CDR1 and CDR2 are MNHNY and SVGAGI (reference sequence). The length of the CDR3 is 12 residues. V lost 5 bases and J 2 bases, leaving 7 bases between the germline ends. The CDR3 loop is CASSNRAYEQYF. In DNA, the CDR3 is TGTGCCAGCAGTAACAGAGCCTACGAGCAGTACTTC.

This chain uses TRBV27 with TRBJ2-5; 7 nucleotides line up with TRBD2. The CDR3 has 15 residues. V dropped 8 bases and J dropped 5; count of bases not matched to a gene: 14. From germline, CDR1 is MNHEY and CDR2 SMNVEV (reference sequence). CDR3 amino acids: CASRALAVGEETQYF. DNA of the CDR3: TGTGCCAGCCGCGCCCTAGCGGTGGGGGAGGAGACCCAGTACTTC.

This clone was observed a handful of times. The gene calls are TRBV27 and TRBJ1-2; D not certain. The CDR3 covers 15 residues. Trimming took 3 bases from V and 0 from J, leaving 11 bases between them. The V gene's germline CDR1 is MNHEY and CDR2 SMNVEV (reference sequence). This chain's CDR3 is CASSFKAGTNYGYTF. The CDR3 DNA reads TGTGCCAGCAGTTTTAAGGCAGGCACTAACTATGGCTACACCTTC.

This chain connects TRBV12-5 to TRBJ1-1, with D possibly being TRBD1 (5 bases). V was pared by 4 bases and J by 5 bases, with 8 bases between. Germline-derived CDR1 and CDR2 are LGHNT and FRNRAP. This CDR3 spans 12 amino acids. CDR3 nucleotides: TGTGCTAGTGGTTCTCGGGGGACTGAAGCTTTCTTT. Translation gives CASGSRGTEAFF.

V gene TRBV3-1 (or the pseudogene TRBV3-2) combines with J gene TRBJ2-2; 7 positions agree with TRBD2. Looked up from germline, CDR1 is LGHDT and CDR2 is YNNKEL (reference sequence). The CDR3 length is 16 residues. Losses at the gene ends were 7 bases for V and 0 bases for J; bases not matched to a gene: 8. Here the CDR3 DNA reads TGTGCCAGCACCAAGAAGGGAGGGGCGAACACCGGGGAGCTGTTTTTT. This encodes CASTKKGGANTGELFF.

The V gene is TRBV28, the J gene TRBJ1-5, with D perhaps TRBD1 (5 bases). The CDR3 runs to 15 residues. Trimming removed 6 bases from V and 1 base from J, with 13 bases in between. CDR1 MDHEN and CDR2 SYDVKM come from the germline V gene. For the CDR3, the DNA is TGTGCCAGCAGCCCCAGGGCCTACAGCAATCAGCCCCAGCATTTT. Translation gives CASSPRAYSNQPQHF.

This clone ranks as medium-sized. The chain is built from TRBV27 and TRBJ1-2; 9 bases fit TRBD1. There are 15 residues in the CDR3. V trimming: 4 bases; J trimming: 8 bases; junction bases outside the gene matches: 11. In germline, CDR1 is MNHEY, CDR2 SMNVEV (reference sequence). The CDR3 DNA sequence: TGTGCCAGCAGTTGGACACGGGACAGGGCGGGCGGCTACACCTTC. This sequence encodes CASSWTRDRAGGYTF.

The V gene is TRBV27, the J gene TRBJ2-5; TRBD2 matches at 15 bases. The CDR3 has 15 amino acids. J gave up 5 bases and V 6 bases, and 4 bases lay outside the gene matches. Germline V gene data show CDR1 as MNHEY and CDR2 as SMNVEV (reference sequence). CDR3 DNA: TGTGCCAGCAGCATCGGGACTAGCGGGAGGGAGACCCAGTACTTC. Protein: CASSIGTSGRETQYF.

The count of this clone is one. The chain joins TRBV4-1 to TRBJ2-7, with 9 bases fitting TRBD1. Losses at the gene ends were 0 bases for V and 3 bases for J; bases not matched to a gene: 0. Germline lookup yields CDR1 MGHRA and CDR2 YSYEKL. This CDR3 has 14 amino acids. For the CDR3, the DNA is TGCGCCAGCAGCCAAGAGGACAGGGGCTACGAGCAGTACTTC. It yields the protein CASSQEDRGYEQYF.

This rearrangement joins TRBV5-1 to TRBJ2-7; 8 bases line up with TRBD2. Trimming at V came to 4 bases and at J to 6 bases, leaving 12 bases not matched to a gene. This CDR3 contains 15 residues. Germline CDR1 SGHRS, CDR2 YFSETQ. CDR3 in DNA: TGCGCCAGCAGCCGGTATGGGACTAGTTGGTCCGAGCAGTACTTC. Residues: CASSRYGTSWSEQYF. Combining the CDR3 with reference TRBV5-1 and TRBJ2-7 gives the whole variable domain KAGVTQTPRYLIKTRGQQVTLSCSPISGHRSVSWYQQTPGQGLQFLFEYFSETQRNKGNFPGRFSGRQFSNSRSEMNVSTLELGDSALYLCASSRYGTSWSEQYFGPGTRLTVT.

V gene TRBV5-6 combines with J gene TRBJ2-3; TRBD2 agrees at 8 bases. Germline CDR1 and CDR2: SGHDT and YYEEEE. V lost 4 bases and J lost 5; bases outside the gene matches: 6. The CDR3 length is 14 residues. The CDR3 loop is CASSQGTRLDTQYF. DNA for the CDR3: TGTGCCAGCAGCCAAGGGACTAGGTTAGATACGCAGTATTTT.

This clone came up once. The chain employs TRBV18 and TRBJ1-5, with 7 bases that match TRBD1. CDR1 is KGHSH and CDR2 is LQKENI in the germline V gene. CDR3 length equals 17 residues. V trimming: 2 bases; J trimming: 1 base; junction bases outside the gene matches: 8. This CDR3 is CASSPTGARWSNQPQHF. Written as DNA, the CDR3 is TGTGCCAGCTCACCAACAGGGGCGAGGTGGAGCAATCAGCCCCAGCATTTT.

The chain employs TRBV6-5 and TRBJ1-2; 7 bases fit TRBD1. J lost 0 bases, V lost 2 bases, and 0 bases had no gene match. In germline, CDR1 is MNHEY, CDR2 SVGAGI. The CDR3 is 14 amino acids. CDR3 sequence: CASSYGTANYGYTF. DNA of the CDR3: TGTGCCAGCAGTTACGGGACAGCTAACTATGGCTACACCTTC.